This TCR beta chain was recovered during a study of blood T cell repertoires in COVID-19. Across the whole study: Acute and convalescent COVID-19 specimens originated in the United States, Italy and Spain. The cDNA or gDNA used as material had been derived from T cells, B-cell-depleted T cells, or PBMCs.

Repertoires were generated with immunoSEQ multiplex PCR, while TCRdb's copy carries only in-frame clones and drops some. The sample holds 200,000 to 250,000 clones, around nine tenths seen once. The CDR3 has 14 residues. Looked up from germline, CDR1 is MNHEY and CDR2 is SMNVEV (reference sequence). The germline V and J ends were trimmed by 5 bases and 3 bases, with 12 bases remaining between them. The specimen was peripheral blood. This sequence joins TRBV27 and TRBJ2-3, with D unclear. This clonotype was sampled from a woman aged 70-85 years with active or convalescent COVID-19. The CDR3 region has the DNA TGTGCCAGCAGTCGAGTACCGTCGACAGATACGCAGTATTTT. It encodes CASSRVPSTDTQYF.